What follows are 9 T cell receptor beta chains derived from one specimen sequenced in a study of beta chain features in type 1 diabetes. The investigators reverse transcribed all of the isolated RNA, so they sequenced expressed TCRB transcripts. Data came from immunoSEQ multiplex PCR; TCRdb stores just in-frame clones and leaves some out. The table has hundreds of thousands of clones, 15% to 18% seen once. Input material: naive CD4+ T cells from blood. The receptors originated from a man in his late teens or twenties in good health.

The genes are TRBV23-1 and TRBJ1-2, with D perhaps TRBD1 (6 bases). TRBV23-1 is classed as an ORF, of uncertain function. The CDR3 is 16 amino acids. V was shortened by 0 bases and J by 0 bases, with 11 bases between the two germline ends. This CDR3 reads CASSQSRTAANYGYTF. CDR3 DNA sequence: TGCGCCAGCAGTCAATCCCGGACAGCAGCTAACTATGGCTACACCTTC.

This clone was detected only a few times. This chain connects TRBV5-8 to TRBJ2-3; 8 bases align to TRBD1. The CDR3 runs to 16 residues. V lost 2 bases and J lost 5; bases outside the gene matches: 10. CDR1 and CDR2 from the germline V gene are SGHTS and YDEGEE. CDR3 loop: CASSFLAGGYGDTQYF. The DNA of the CDR3 is TGTGCCAGCAGCTTTTTGGCAGGGGGCTACGGAGATACGCAGTATTTT.

The chain recombines TRBV11-1 with TRBJ2-4, with TRBD1 identical over 11 bases. V shed 5 bases and J 8 bases; nucleotides not matched to a gene: 8. This CDR3 region has 15 residues. Germline lookup yields CDR1 SGHAT and CDR2 FQDESV (reference sequence). CDR3 sequence reads: CASSIPGQGEHIQYF. DNA for the CDR3: TGTGCCAGCAGCATTCCGGGACAGGGGGAACACATTCAGTACTTC.

A few counts support this clone. The rearrangement links TRBV28 to TRBJ1-1, with no clear D. Germline V gene sequence: CDR1 MDHEN, CDR2 SYDVKM. This CDR3 is built from 9 residues. V lost 3 bases and J 11 bases, leaving 4 bases between the germline ends. The CDR3 DNA reads TGTGCCAGCAGTTTTCCGGCTTTCTTT. Translating gives CASSFPAFF. The full variable domain, rest sourced from reference TRBV28 and TRBJ1-1, is DVKVTQSSRYLVKRTGEKVFLECVQDMDHENMFWYRQDPGLGLRLIYFSYDVKMKEKGDIPEGYSVSREKKERFSLILESASTNQTSMYLCASSFPAFFGQGTRLTVV.

The rearrangement joins TRBV29-1 to TRBJ1-2, with D maybe TRBD1 (5 bases). With 4 bases removed from V and 1 base from J, the gap between germline ends came to 10 bases. There are 13 residues in the CDR3. Germline CDR1 reads SQVTM; CDR2 reads ANQGSEA. The CDR3 region is CSVAEGFNYGYTF. The CDR3 region has the DNA TGCAGCGTTGCGGAGGGGTTTAACTATGGCTACACCTTC.

Only a few counts were recorded for this clone. The chain has TRBV18 and TRBJ2-7, with TRBD2 matching 7 bases. The ends lost 3 bases at V and 5 bases at J; junction bases unmatched: 4. The CDR3 loop spans 13 amino acids. Germline loops: CDR1 KGHSH, CDR2 LQKENI. CDR3 sequence reads: CASSPGLVNEQYF. Here the CDR3 DNA reads TGTGCCAGCTCACCTGGACTAGTCAACGAGCAGTACTTC. Looking up the rest from reference TRBV18 and TRBJ2-7 gives the full variable domain: NAGVMQNPRHLVRRRGQEARLRCSPMKGHSHVYWYRQLPEEGLKFMVYLQKENIIDESGMPKERFSAEFPKEGPSILRIQQVVRGDSAAYFCASSPGLVNEQYFGPGTRLTVT.

In this sample, this clone turned up a few times. J is TRBJ1-2 and V is TRBV2; 7 bases are a match to TRBD1. Germline CDR1 reads SNHLY; CDR2 reads FYNNEI. The V and J ends lost 7 bases and 4 bases, in that order; junction bases with no gene match: 15. The CDR3 length is 16 residues. The DNA for the CDR3 is TGTGCCAGCATAGTGGACAGGTCCATCCCCAGCTATGGCTACACCTTC. It encodes CASIVDRSIPSYGYTF.

This clone was seen only a few times. The chain recombines TRBV4-1 with TRBJ2-5; the D is unclear. The CDR3 has 13 amino acids. With 1 base removed from V and 0 bases from J, the gap between germline ends came to 3 bases. CDR1 is MGHRA and CDR2 is YSYEKL in the germline V gene. This CDR3 reads CASSQGHQETQYF. Written as DNA, the CDR3 is TGCGCCAGCAGCCAAGGACACCAAGAGACCCAGTACTTC.

The chain carries TRBV28 and TRBJ2-2; 9 bases align to TRBD1. Trimming at V came to 5 bases and at J to 4 bases, leaving 5 bases not matched to a gene. Germline V gene sequence: CDR1 MDHEN, CDR2 SYDVKM. The CDR3 contains 15 residues. The CDR3 nucleotides are TGTGCCAGCAGTCCACAGGGGGCGGGCACCGGGGAGCTGTTTTTT. Residues: CASSPQGAGTGELFF. The full variable domain, with the rest looked up from reference TRBV28 and TRBJ2-2, is DVKVTQSSRYLVKRTGEKVFLECVQDMDHENMFWYRQDPGLGLRLIYFSYDVKMKEKGDIPEGYSVSREKKERFSLILESASTNQTSMYLCASSPQGAGTGELFFGEGSRLTVL.